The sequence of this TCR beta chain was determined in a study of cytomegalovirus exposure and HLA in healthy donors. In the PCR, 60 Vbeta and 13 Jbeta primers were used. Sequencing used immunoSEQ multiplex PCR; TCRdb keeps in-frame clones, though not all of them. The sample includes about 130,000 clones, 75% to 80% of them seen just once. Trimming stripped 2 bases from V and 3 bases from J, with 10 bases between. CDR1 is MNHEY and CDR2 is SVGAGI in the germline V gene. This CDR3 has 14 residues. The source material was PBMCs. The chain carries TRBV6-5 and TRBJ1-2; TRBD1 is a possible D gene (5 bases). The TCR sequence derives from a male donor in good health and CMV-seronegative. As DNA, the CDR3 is TGTGCCAGCAGTTACCACGGGGGGGACTATGGCTACACCTTC. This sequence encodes CASSYHGGDYGYTF.